This T cell receptor beta chain was retrieved from a study of identifying expanded T cells in peripheral blood. Only in-frame clones appear in the TCRdb table, and some are missing; sequencing was by immunoSEQ multiplex PCR. The sample lists 84,000 or so clones, roughly 90% seen once, with roughly 2.8% in the top ten. The TCR comes from a person aged 18 to 75 in good health. The sequencing sample was made of blood.

Here the CDR3 DNA reads TGTGCCATCAAACCTCCGGGGGGTCACTATGGCTACACCTTC. It specifies CAIKPPGGHYGYTF. The chain joins TRBV10-3 to TRBJ1-2, with D possibly TRBD1 on 5 matching bases. Germline loops: CDR1 ENHRY, CDR2 SYGVKD. Trimming pared 7 bases from V and 3 bases from J, leaving 15 bases between. This CDR3 has 14 residues.